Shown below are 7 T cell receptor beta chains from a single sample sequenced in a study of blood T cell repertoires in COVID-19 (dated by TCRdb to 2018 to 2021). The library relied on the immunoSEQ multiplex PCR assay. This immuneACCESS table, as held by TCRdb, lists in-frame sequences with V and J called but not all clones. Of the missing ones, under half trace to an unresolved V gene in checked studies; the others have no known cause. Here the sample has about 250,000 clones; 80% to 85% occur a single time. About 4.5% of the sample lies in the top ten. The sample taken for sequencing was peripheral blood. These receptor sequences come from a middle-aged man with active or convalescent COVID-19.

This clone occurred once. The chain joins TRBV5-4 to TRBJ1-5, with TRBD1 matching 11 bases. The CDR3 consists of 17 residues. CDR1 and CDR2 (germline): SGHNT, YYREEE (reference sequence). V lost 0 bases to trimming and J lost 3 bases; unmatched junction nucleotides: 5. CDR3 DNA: TGTGCCAGCAGCTTGGGGGGACAGGGGGTCTACAATCAGCCCCAGCATTTT. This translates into CASSLGGQGVYNQPQHF.

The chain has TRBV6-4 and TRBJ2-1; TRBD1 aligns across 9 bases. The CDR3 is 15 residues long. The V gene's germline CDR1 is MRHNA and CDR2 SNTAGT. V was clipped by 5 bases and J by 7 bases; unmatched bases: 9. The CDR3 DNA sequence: TGTGCCAGCAGTCAGGACAGGGGATCTTGGAATGAGCAGTTCTTC. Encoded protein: CASSQDRGSWNEQFF.

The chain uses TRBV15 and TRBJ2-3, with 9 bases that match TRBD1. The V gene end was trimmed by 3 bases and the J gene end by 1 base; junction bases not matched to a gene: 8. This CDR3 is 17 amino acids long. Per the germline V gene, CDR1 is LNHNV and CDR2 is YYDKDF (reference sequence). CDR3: CATSSDTDRGGTDTQYF. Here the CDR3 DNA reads TGTGCCACCAGCAGCGACACGGACAGGGGAGGCACAGATACGCAGTATTTT.

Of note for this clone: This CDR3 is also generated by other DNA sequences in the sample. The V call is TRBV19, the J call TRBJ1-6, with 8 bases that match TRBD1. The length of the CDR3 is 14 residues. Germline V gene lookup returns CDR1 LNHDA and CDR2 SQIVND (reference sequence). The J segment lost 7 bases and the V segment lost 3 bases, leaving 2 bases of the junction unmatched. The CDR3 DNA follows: TGTGCCAGTAGTATCGGACAGGGAAATTCACCCCTCCACTTT. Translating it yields CASSIGQGNSPLHF. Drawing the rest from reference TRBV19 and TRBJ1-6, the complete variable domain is DGGITQSPKYLFRKEGQNVTLSCEQNLNHDAMYWYRQDPGQGLRLIYYSQIVNDFQKGDIAEGYSVSREKKESFPLTVTSAQKNPTAFYLCASSIGQGNSPLHFGNGTRLTVT.

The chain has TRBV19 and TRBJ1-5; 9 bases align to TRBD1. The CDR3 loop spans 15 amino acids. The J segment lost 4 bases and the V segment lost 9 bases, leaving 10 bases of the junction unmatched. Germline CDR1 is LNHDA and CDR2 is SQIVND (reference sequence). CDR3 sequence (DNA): TGTGCCAGCAGACCGGGACAGGGACCGAATCAGCCCCAGCATTTT. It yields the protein CASRPGQGPNQPQHF.

This CDR3 reads CASKRPIPGTNEKLFF. CDR3 nucleotide sequence: TGTGCCAGCAAGCGCCCTATCCCCGGGACTAATGAAAAACTGTTTTTT. The V call is TRBV2, the J call TRBJ1-4, with D unclear. The CDR3 consists of 16 residues. V was pared by 7 bases and J by 2 bases, with 17 bases between. Looked up from germline, CDR1 is SNHLY and CDR2 is FYNNEI.

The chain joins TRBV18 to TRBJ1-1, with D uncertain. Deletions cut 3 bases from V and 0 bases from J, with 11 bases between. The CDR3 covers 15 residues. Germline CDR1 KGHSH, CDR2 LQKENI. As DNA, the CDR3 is TGTGCCAGCTCACCCCCGGGAGGGATGAACACTGAAGCTTTCTTT. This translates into CASSPPGGMNTEAFF.